Given below is one TCR beta chain in context. The clone's antigen remains unknown. Per-base quality was not reported, and no clone a single base away is much larger than it. The sample comes from a study of cytomegalovirus exposure and HLA in healthy donors (dated by TCRdb to 2015 to 2018). Looking at the study overall: An earlier analysis of approximately 640 of the donors reported roughly 270 Gb of sequence data and 100 million to 130 million unique TCR beta sequences from some 180 million T cells. An early release covering about 600 HLA-typed donors comprised 250 to 350 gigabases of sequencing data and tens of millions of unique TCR sequences. The genetic ancestry cluster associated with self-reported Caucasian donors included about 84% of the roughly 400 genotyped donors. The study aimed to test whether cataloging public T cell receptors could reveal signatures of past pathogen exposure. The study used immunosequencing to profile the T cell repertoires of 666 subjects and linked those repertoires to cytomegalovirus serostatus. A separate validation cohort of 100 to 150 different subjects was used in addition to the 666-subject first cohort. The study combined high-throughput TCR immunosequencing, statistical association of individual TCRs with disease status, and machine learning to predict cytomegalovirus infection status. A later analysis re-examined previously published TCR beta repertoires from roughly 650 donors and added high-resolution HLA genotyping to investigate patterns of TCR occurrence. In the later analysis, no new phenotypic data were used to find candidate immune exposures; instead, reliance was placed on TCR beta sequences and their occurrence across donors. In an earlier analysis of roughly 540 of the donors, high-throughput TCR beta sequencing was used to judge whether each TCR beta V gene segment behaved as functional or pseudogenic. Donor age, sex, ethnicity and CMV serostatus were compiled alongside the repertoire data. Genome-wide SNP genotypes for about three fifths of the 666 donors were used in a later genetic analysis, which treated that subset as a discovery cohort. Every repertoire in the discovery cohort had been generated on one and the same sequencing platform. Both class I and class II loci were covered by HLA typing, at four-digit resolution. The number of donors typed differed by locus, with roughly 629-640 for A, B, C, DRB1 and DQB1, around 520 for DQA1, 600 to 610 for DPA1, and under 490 for DPB1. About five DR-DQ haplotypes were handled as single units for association and clustering, since linkage in the cohort was strong. On average, roughly 240,000 unique TCR beta nucleotide sequences were sequenced per donor among 398 genotyped donors of the cohort, with approximately 18% of those sequences being non-productive.

Library prep was done by the immunoSEQ multiplex PCR assay. For the multiplex PCR, a mixture combining 60 forward primers for TCR Vbeta segments and 13 reverse primers for TCR Jbeta segments was used. A multiplex PCR assay on genomic DNA amplified the CDR3 region of rearranged TCR beta genes. Amplified TCR beta libraries were sequenced as 87-base-pair reads on the Illumina HiSeq System. The study's own analysis went as follows. Across the 700 or so repertoires, a later analysis counted roughly 84 million unique TCR beta chains, approximately 12 million of which were shared by at least two donors. Raw reads were error-corrected and collapsed into unique sequences by a nearest-neighbor algorithm in which closely related sequences were merged to remove PCR and sequencing errors. To assign V, D and J gene segments, CDR3 sequences were aligned to IMGT reference sequences. Each retained sequence needed at least a six-nucleotide match to both a V gene segment and a J gene segment. A rearrangement counted as productive if the CDR3 had no stop codons and remained in frame with V and J, and every other rearrangement counted as non-productive. CDR3 was defined according to IMGT convention as the region running from the second conserved V-encoded cysteine to the conserved J-encoded phenylalanine. The earlier analysis of 587 of the donors excluded sequences that lacked an unambiguous match to a single V gene segment. In an earlier analysis of several hundred of the donors, V segments were called functional above 56.7% productive rearrangements and were called segregating when the between-donor standard deviation exceeded 5%. A statistical classification framework was developed to diagnose cytomegalovirus status using the catalog of TCR beta chain sequences. In a later analysis, TCR nucleotide sequences were compared against IMGT/GENE-DB human TR gene sequences so that V and J genes could be assigned. A later analysis assigned CDR3 sequences and most-parsimonious VDJ recombination scenarios with the TCRdist pipeline. A later analysis defined each TCR beta chain by its CDR3 amino acid sequence plus V-gene family, and excluded reads lacking a unique V-gene family. In a later analysis, around 600 highly shared, low-generation-probability nucleotide sequences were removed to address suspected cross-contamination and a sequencing artifact. In a later analysis, a clonal expansion index was calculated for each public chain from normalized within-repertoire ranks of inferred template counts. A later analysis computed generation probabilities with a VDJ recombination model fitted to out-of-frame rearrangements, and checked the results against IGoR. In a later analysis, TCR-TCR, TCR-HLA and TCR-CMV co-occurrence was scored with hypergeometric tests, and a repertoire-size bias correction was applied to TCR pairs. In a later analysis, false discovery rates were estimated by permuting HLA or CMV assignments 20 times. In a later analysis, co-occurring TCRs were grouped with DBSCAN, and TCRdist sequence similarity was added when clustering was performed within HLA-allele-positive subsets. Repertoires with fewer than 30,000 or more than 120,000 public chains were left out of co-occurrence clustering, as were about 5 repertoires with anomalous nucleotide sharing. The source is immuneACCESS, and TCRdb retained only in-frame sequences with V and J called. Part of the clones is not carried over; for the studies checked, unresolved V genes explain less than half of this, and the remainder is unexplained. Clonal size and the V and J genes are those of that table, whereas D and trimming came from the DNA. Present in this sample are fewer than 200,000 clones, 65% to 85% of which were seen just once. The ten largest clones capture 1.3% to 1.5% of the sample.

The cohort consisted of 650 to 850 healthy bone marrow donors. At the time of sampling, all cohort members were nominally healthy, though unrecorded immune exposures were likely present. The donor was CMV seronegative and belonged to the group of 352 seronegative cohort members. A peripheral blood sample was collected from each donor, and TCR beta sequencing was performed on peripheral blood mononuclear cells. The Qiagen DNeasy Blood Extraction Kit was used to extract genomic DNA from the blood cell samples. The junction shows trimming of 3 bases on V and 3 bases on J, plus 12 bases between the germline ends. From the germline V gene, CDR1 is SGDLS and CDR2 is YYNGEE. Including cysteine and phenylalanine, the CDR3 has 14 amino acids. CDR3 DNA is the only sequence kept; it has 42 bases, read in frame from the first base. Study-wide conclusions, independent of this receptor: Linkage disequilibrium might explain the correlated functional status among segregating V segments, but an unknown experimental factor could not be ruled out. Because the 87-base-pair reads could not distinguish some IMGT-functional V segments, including TRBV6-2 and TRBV6-3, those segments were excluded. The classifier was reported to diagnose cytomegalovirus status with high specificity and sensitivity in both the original cohort and the validation cohort. In a later genetic analysis, a missense DCLRE1C variant was associated with V-gene and J-gene trimming of TCR beta chains, and the association was replicated in an independent cohort. Specific HLA alleles were associated with 15,000 to 20,000 TCR beta sequences at a false discovery rate of 0.05 in a later analysis. Sequencing depth was assumed to be roughly uniform across donors in the presence/absence analyses, though that assumption may not hold. The study gave a list of under 200 TCR beta chains associated with cytomegalovirus. In an earlier analysis of more than 450 of the donors, most TCR beta V segments were observed in productive rearrangements about 90% or about 30% of the time, broadly matching IMGT annotations. In a later genetic analysis, fewer N-insertions in productive TCRs were reported among donors in an Asian-associated ancestry cluster than the roughly 700-donor mean. In this cohort, only TCR beta chains were sequenced, and detectable features were limited by the absence of alpha or paired-chain data. According to a later analysis, TCR association rates differed among HLA loci, with DRB1 alleles showing the most associated TCRs and HLA-C alleles showing the fewest. A later analysis found that most CMV-associated TCR beta chains appeared HLA-restricted, with HLA associations seemingly driven largely by CMV exposure. Three of the identified cytomegalovirus-associated TCR beta chains were confirmed in vitro to be specific for cytomegalovirus antigens. A group of highly shared sequence variants was considered likely to be a technical artifact of the sequencing pipeline. When HLA alleles, especially DR and DQ, strongly co-occurred, TCR associations were difficult to assign to individual alleles. It was suggested by the authors that the approach could potentially be generalized to other disease states and immunological phenotypes. For the cohort, immune exposure information was limited to CMV serostatus. HLA typing was unavailable for some donors at each locus, so association tests used only the typed subset. Because counts were too low, seventeen rarely observed V segments, including chromosome 9 orphons, were excluded from the earlier analysis of several hundred of the donors. A further reported finding was that TCR beta sequences accurately predicted the HLA-A and HLA-B alleles for most subjects in the first cohort. In a later analysis, HLA-associated TCR beta chains showed more clonal expansion and lower generation probabilities than non-associated chains that were equally common. Several of the top co-occurrence clusters appeared to be linked to parvovirus B19, influenza, CMV and Epstein-Barr virus, according to a later analysis. Across donors, most TCR sequences were observed very rarely, whereas some public TCRs were present in many individuals.

Recombination connected TRBV9 to TRBJ1-1; matching of 5 bases hints at TRBD1 as the D gene. The sample taken for sequencing was PBMCs. This clonotype was obtained from a man aged 60 to 69 in good health and CMV-seronegative. The CDR3 reads as follows: CASSALAGYTEAFF. The nucleotides are TGTGCCAGCAGCGCCCTTGCAGGGTACACTGAAGCTTTCTTT.